A single sample is the source of the 5 T cell receptor beta chains below, sequenced in a study of shared clonotypes between healthy human individuals. Sequencing used immunoSEQ multiplex PCR; TCRdb keeps in-frame clones, though not all of them. The table lists approximately 1.9 million clones, over 85% of them singletons, with 1.5% to 2% in the top ten. Positive CCR7 selection of CD45RO-negative cells yielded the naive CD8 cells, and terminally differentiated effector memory CD45RA+ cells were excluded. Sequencing was done on a sample of naive CD8+ T cells from PBMCs. These receptors originate from a man in his late teens or twenties in good health. Some clones in this sample may be carry-over from other donors' samples.

This clone has a handful of counts. The CDR3 nucleotides are TGTGCCAGCAGCTTAACGCCAGGGAGCTCCTACAATGAGCAGTTCTTC. Amino acid sequence: CASSLTPGSSYNEQFF. The rearrangement links TRBV7-3 to TRBJ2-1, with D possibly being TRBD1 or TRBD2 (5 bases each). Germline lookup yields CDR1 SGHTA and CDR2 FQGTGA. The ends were cut back, 0 bases at V and 0 bases at J, with 9 bases in the middle. The CDR3 is 16 residues long.

The CDR3 region is CASSLSPGAFTHEQYF. CDR3 bases: TGTGCCAGCAGTTTATCTCCAGGGGCCTTTACCCACGAGCAGTACTTC. The J gene is TRBJ2-7, the V gene TRBV27; weak D call: TRBD1 (6 bases). Germline V lookup: CDR1 MNHEY, CDR2 SMNVEV (reference sequence). The CDR3 contains 16 residues. V lost 0 bases, J lost 5 bases, and 17 bases lay in between.

The genes are TRBV9 and TRBJ1-1; D perhaps matches TRBD1 (6 bases). Germline lookup yields CDR1 SGDLS and CDR2 YYNGEE. The V and J ends lost 0 bases and 0 bases respectively, with 18 bases between them. The CDR3 consists of 18 residues. The CDR3 loop reads CASSVDGAGVFVNTEAFF. The DNA for the CDR3 is TGTGCCAGCAGCGTAGATGGTGCAGGGGTTTTTGTGAACACTGAAGCTTTCTTT.

A remark on this clone: Other nucleotide sequences from this sample produce the same CDR3. The genes are TRBV27 and TRBJ2-7; TRBD1 matches at 9 bases. This CDR3 has 15 amino acids. Germline V gives CDR1 MNHEY, CDR2 SMNVEV (reference sequence). V was pared by 6 bases and J by 2 bases, with 8 bases of the junction left unmatched. The CDR3 protein is CASSSPGQGTYEQYF. CDR3 DNA sequence: TGTGCCAGCAGCTCTCCGGGACAGGGTACCTACGAGCAGTACTTC.

The V call is TRBV4-3, the J call TRBJ2-1; D is possibly TRBD1 (7 bases). Germline CDR1 LGHNA, CDR2 YSLEER. The germline V and J ends were trimmed by 0 bases and 10 bases, with 13 bases remaining between them. CDR3 length: 14 residues. The CDR3 loop is CASSQDPGGWEQFF. The CDR3 DNA reads as TGCGCCAGCAGCCAAGACCCAGGGGGGTGGGAGCAGTTCTTC.